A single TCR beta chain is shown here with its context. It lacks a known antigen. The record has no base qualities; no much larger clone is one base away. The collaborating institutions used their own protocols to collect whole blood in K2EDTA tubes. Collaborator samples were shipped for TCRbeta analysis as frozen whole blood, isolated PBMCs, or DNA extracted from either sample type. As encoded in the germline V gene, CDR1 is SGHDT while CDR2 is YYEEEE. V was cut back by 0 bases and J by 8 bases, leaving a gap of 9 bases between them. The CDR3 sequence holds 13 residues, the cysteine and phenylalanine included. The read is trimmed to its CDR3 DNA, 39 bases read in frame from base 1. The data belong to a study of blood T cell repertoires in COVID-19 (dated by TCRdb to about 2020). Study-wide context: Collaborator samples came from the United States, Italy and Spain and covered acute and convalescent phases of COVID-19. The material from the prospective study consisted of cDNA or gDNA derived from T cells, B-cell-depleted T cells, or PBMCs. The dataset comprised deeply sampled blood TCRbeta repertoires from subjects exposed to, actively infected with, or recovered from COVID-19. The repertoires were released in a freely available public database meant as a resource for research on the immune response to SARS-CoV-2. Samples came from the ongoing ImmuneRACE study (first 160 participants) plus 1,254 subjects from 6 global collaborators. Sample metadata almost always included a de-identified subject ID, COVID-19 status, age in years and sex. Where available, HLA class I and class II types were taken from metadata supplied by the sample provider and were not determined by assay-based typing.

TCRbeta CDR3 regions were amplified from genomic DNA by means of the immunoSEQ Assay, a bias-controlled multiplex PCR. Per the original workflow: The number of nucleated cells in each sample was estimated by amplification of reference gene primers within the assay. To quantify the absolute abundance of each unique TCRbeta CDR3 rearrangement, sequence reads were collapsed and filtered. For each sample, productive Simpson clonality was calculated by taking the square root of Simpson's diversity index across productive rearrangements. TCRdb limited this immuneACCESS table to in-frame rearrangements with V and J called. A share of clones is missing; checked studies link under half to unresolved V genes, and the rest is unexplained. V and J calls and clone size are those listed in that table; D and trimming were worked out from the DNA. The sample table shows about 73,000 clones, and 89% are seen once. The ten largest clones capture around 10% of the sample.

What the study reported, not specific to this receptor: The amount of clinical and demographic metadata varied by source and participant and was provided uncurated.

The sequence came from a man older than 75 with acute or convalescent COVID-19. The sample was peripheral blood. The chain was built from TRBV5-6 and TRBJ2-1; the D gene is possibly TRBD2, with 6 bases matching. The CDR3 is CASSLGGGHEQFF. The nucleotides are TGTGCCAGCAGCTTGGGGGGAGGCCATGAGCAGTTCTTC.